Listed below are T cell receptor beta chains from one sample, sequenced in a study of blood T cell repertoires in COVID-19. Profiled with immunoSEQ multiplex PCR; TCRdb holds only in-frame clones, not every one. The sample has over 150,000 clones, roughly 88% seen once. Material: peripheral blood. These receptors all come from a man between 50 and 59 years old with COVID-19, enrolled during active disease. The CDR3 runs from the conserved cysteine through the conserved F or W. Fields, in order: clone size, V gene, D gene, J gene, CDR3 DNA, CDR3 protein. D genes are given only for firm matches. Clone size appears in some rows only: once, few, many, or a class for an expanded clone.

.	TRBV6-1	.	TRBJ1-6	TGTGCCAGCAGTGAAGTGGTCTCTTTGAGCTCCTATAATTCACCCCTCCACTTT	CASSEVVSLSSYNSPLHF
.	TRBV7-6	TRBD1	TRBJ2-2	TGTGCCAGCAGCTTGTCCGCGACAGGGCTTCGGAACACCGGGGAGCTGTTTTTT	CASSLSATGLRNTGELFF
.	TRBV5-1	TRBD1	TRBJ2-2	TGCGCCAGCAGCTTGGCCGGGACAGGTCGAGCGGGCACCGGGGAGCTGTTTTTT	CASSLAGTGRAGTGELFF
once	TRBV7-9	TRBD2	TRBJ2-1	TGTGCCAGCAGCTATACTAGCGGGGTATACAATGAGCAGTTCTTC	CASSYTSGVYNEQFF
.	TRBV7-9	TRBD2	TRBJ2-7	TGTGCCAGCAGCTTCGTTGGCGGGAGGTCCACCTACGAGCAGTACTTC	CASSFVGGRSTYEQYF
.	TRBV10-3	.	TRBJ1-2	TGTGCCGCCGGAACCGGGCCCAGTAGGGGCTCTGGCTACACCTTC	CAAGTGPSRGSGYTF
.	TRBV30	.	TRBJ2-5	TGTGCCCTCAGTGGGGCTGAGACCCAGTACTTC	CALSGAETQYF
.	TRBV3-1/TRBV3-2	TRBD2	TRBJ2-7	TGTGCCAGCAGCCAAGATTCCGCGGGAGCGGGCGAGCAGTACTTC	CASSQDSAGAGEQYF
.	TRBV28	TRBD1	TRBJ1-5	TGTGCCAGCAGCCTGCCCCCCGGGACAGATCATAGCAATCAGCCCCAGCATTTT	CASSLPPGTDHSNQPQHF
once	TRBV18	.	TRBJ2-7	TGTGCCAGCTCACCAAACCCCGGGAGCTCCTACGAGCAGTACTTC	CASSPNPGSSYEQYF